This T cell receptor beta chain originates from a study of T cells in Graves' hyperthyroidism and ophthalmopathy. Across the whole study: Before treatment of any kind, peripheral blood was taken at initial diagnosis. Findings and limits, study-wide: By a 13 V-J model, ophthalmopathy was set apart from stable hyperthyroidism. With a median lead of around 6.7 months before onset, the model predicted ophthalmopathy.

The study based diagnoses on clinical symptoms, serum thyroxine and TRAb, thyroid ultrasound and orbital computed tomography. This clonotype was seen repeatedly, ten times or more. What it binds is not known. Amplification of TCR beta CDR3 regions was performed using RNA transcripts as template. First-round RT-PCR targeting the TCR CDR3 was performed with the HTBI primer set. TCRdb independently ran MiXCR on the multiplex PCR reads; one entry per CDR3 protein. Found here are a few hundred thousand distinct CDR3 sequences, approximately 16% of them singletons; the top ten hold roughly 31%. The CDR3 consists of 14 residues. The germline gives CDR1 LGHDT, CDR2 YNNKEL (reference sequence). The V gene lost 1 base and the J gene lost 2 bases, with 6 bases spanning the gap.

V and J are TRBV3-1 and TRBJ1-5; D is unclear. This TCR was recovered from a woman in her forties or fifties with Graves' hyperthyroidism that later progressed to Graves' ophthalmopathy. Sequencing was carried out using blood. The CDR3, as DNA: TGTGCCAGCAGCCAAGGGAGGGGCAATCAGCCCCAGCATTTT. This sequence encodes CASSQGRGNQPQHF.